A selection of T cell receptor beta chains follows, all from one sample in a study of T cells after yellow fever vaccination. From the 5' RACE reads, TCRdb called clonotypes with MiXCR, one entry per CDR3 protein. The table shows under 400,000 distinct CDR3 sequences, with 11% occurring only once. The sequencing used PBMCs, collected on the day of the first yellow fever vaccination. These receptors were taken from a young man who received the YFV17D yellow fever vaccine. Each CDR3 is given with its conserved first and last residue. Fields, in order: CDR3 DNA, CDR3 protein, J gene, D gene, V gene, clone size, CDR3 length. D genes are given only for firm matches. The size of a clone is reported for some rows only, either as once, few or many, or as a class for expanded clones.

CDR3nt: TGTGCCAGCAGTTACCCGCGACAGGGGGCATTGGATACGCAGTATTTT; CDR3aa: CASSYPRQGALDTQYF; j_gene: TRBJ2-3; d_gene: TRBD1; v_gene: TRBV6-2/TRBV6-3; abundance: .; len: 16
CDR3nt: TGTGCCAGCAGTTTCGTGACAGGGGCAGATACGCAGTATTTT; CDR3aa: CASSFVTGADTQYF; j_gene: TRBJ2-3; d_gene: TRBD1; v_gene: TRBV12-3/TRBV12-4; abundance: .; len: 14
CDR3nt: TGTGCCAGCAGCTTAGTAAGCGGATTGGGCACTGAAGCTTTCTTT; CDR3aa: CASSLVSGLGTEAFF; j_gene: TRBJ1-1; d_gene: .; v_gene: TRBV7-8; abundance: few; len: 15
CDR3nt: TGTGCCAGCAGCTTAGTAGCAAGTCGTAACACCGGGGAGCTGTTTTTT; CDR3aa: CASSLVASRNTGELFF; j_gene: TRBJ2-2; d_gene: .; v_gene: TRBV7-2; abundance: .; len: 16
CDR3nt: TGTGCCAGCAGTTACAGGCTACTAGCGGGGGGGACAGATACGCAGTATTTT; CDR3aa: CASSYRLLAGGTDTQYF; j_gene: TRBJ2-3; d_gene: TRBD2; v_gene: TRBV6-5; abundance: many; len: 17
CDR3nt: TGTGCCTTCAGTTCGCAACAGGGGAACACTGAAGCTTTCTTT; CDR3aa: CAFSSQQGNTEAFF; j_gene: TRBJ1-1; d_gene: .; v_gene: TRBV2; abundance: .; len: 14
CDR3nt: TGTGCCACCGGACTAGCGGGGGGGCTGGAGTTCTTC; CDR3aa: CATGLAGGLEFF; j_gene: TRBJ2-1; d_gene: TRBD2; v_gene: TRBV10-3; abundance: few; len: 12
CDR3nt: TGTGCCAGCAGCCACGGGAGGGTCCGACGGGGCTACACCTTC; CDR3aa: CASSHGRVRRGYTF; j_gene: TRBJ1-2; d_gene: .; v_gene: TRBV12-3/TRBV12-4; abundance: .; len: 14
CDR3nt: TGTGCCAGCAGTTCAGTAGCTGCGGGCTATGGCTACACCTTC; CDR3aa: CASSSVAAGYGYTF; j_gene: TRBJ1-2; d_gene: .; v_gene: TRBV12-3/TRBV12-4; abundance: few; len: 14
CDR3nt: TGTGCCAGCAGCGTACTCGGACTAGCGGGGACAGATACGCAGTATTTT; CDR3aa: CASSVLGLAGTDTQYF; j_gene: TRBJ2-3; d_gene: TRBD2; v_gene: TRBV9; abundance: few; len: 16
CDR3nt: TGCGCCAGCAGGGCTAGTCGTAATGAGCAGTTCTTC; CDR3aa: CASRASRNEQFF; j_gene: TRBJ2-1; d_gene: .; v_gene: TRBV5-1; abundance: .; len: 12
CDR3nt: TGTGCCAGCATCCCCCCCGACCCGGACGGGGGCGCGCAGTATTTT; CDR3aa: CASIPPDPDGGAQYF; j_gene: TRBJ2-3; d_gene: .; v_gene: TRBV5-5; abundance: few; len: 15
CDR3nt: TGCGCCAGCAGCTCCCCGGCGGTAGCGGCCCTCTATGAGCAGTTCTTC; CDR3aa: CASSSPAVAALYEQFF; j_gene: TRBJ2-1; d_gene: .; v_gene: TRBV5-1; abundance: few; len: 16
CDR3nt: TGTGCCATCAGAGAGGGTGAGGGCAATCAGCCCCAGCATTTT; CDR3aa: CAIREGEGNQPQHF; j_gene: TRBJ1-5; d_gene: .; v_gene: TRBV10-3; abundance: .; len: 14
CDR3nt: TGTGCCACTAAGACTAGCGGGGGGACAGATACGCAGTATTTT; CDR3aa: CATKTSGGTDTQYF; j_gene: TRBJ2-3; d_gene: TRBD2; v_gene: TRBV7-2; abundance: few; len: 14
CDR3nt: TGTGCCAGCAGTCCTAGCAGGGAGAACAATGAGCAGTTCTTC; CDR3aa: CASSPSRENNEQFF; j_gene: TRBJ2-1; d_gene: .; v_gene: TRBV12-3/TRBV12-4; abundance: many; len: 14
CDR3nt: TGTGCCATCAGCCATCAAGACAGGGACCTCTCCTACGAGCAGTACTTC; CDR3aa: CAISHQDRDLSYEQYF; j_gene: TRBJ2-7; d_gene: TRBD1; v_gene: TRBV10-3; abundance: few; len: 16
CDR3nt: TGTGCCAGCCTCTTACCACGCTCCTACGAGCAGTACTTC; CDR3aa: CASLLPRSYEQYF; j_gene: TRBJ2-7; d_gene: .; v_gene: TRBV6-1; abundance: few; len: 13
CDR3nt: TGTGCCAGCAGCAAAGCGCCGAAAGACACCTACTCTGGAAACACCATATATTTT; CDR3aa: CASSKAPKDTYSGNTIYF; j_gene: TRBJ1-3; d_gene: .; v_gene: TRBV21-1; abundance: .; len: 18
CDR3nt: TGTGCCAGCAGCTTGACCGGGACAGGGGGCATTGAGACCCAGTACTTC; CDR3aa: CASSLTGTGGIETQYF; j_gene: TRBJ2-5; d_gene: TRBD1; v_gene: TRBV7-9; abundance: few; len: 16
CDR3nt: TGTGCCAGCAGTCCTACAGATACGCAGTATTTT; CDR3aa: CASSPTDTQYF; j_gene: TRBJ2-3; d_gene: .; v_gene: TRBV18; abundance: many; len: 11
CDR3nt: TGCAGTGCGAGACAGGGGTTCGTAATCGAGGGCTACACCTTC; CDR3aa: CSARQGFVIEGYTF; j_gene: TRBJ1-2; d_gene: TRBD1; v_gene: TRBV20-1; abundance: many; len: 14
CDR3nt: TGCGCCAGCAGCCAACCAAGAGGAAACGAGGGCACAGATACGCAGTATTTT; CDR3aa: CASSQPRGNEGTDTQYF; j_gene: TRBJ2-3; d_gene: .; v_gene: TRBV4-3; abundance: .; len: 17
CDR3nt: TGTGCCAGCAGTTACTCGGACAGGTGGGATGAGCAGTTCTTC; CDR3aa: CASSYSDRWDEQFF; j_gene: TRBJ2-1; d_gene: TRBD1; v_gene: TRBV12-3/TRBV12-4; abundance: .; len: 14
CDR3nt: TGTGCCAGCAGCTCCTCCACGATAGACAGGGGGCTCGGTGGCTACACCTTC; CDR3aa: CASSSSTIDRGLGGYTF; j_gene: TRBJ1-2; d_gene: TRBD1; v_gene: TRBV7-9; abundance: .; len: 17
CDR3nt: TGTGCCACCAGTCAGAGCGAGAGCTCCTACAATGAGCAGTTCTTC; CDR3aa: CATSQSESSYNEQFF; j_gene: TRBJ2-1; d_gene: .; v_gene: TRBV24-1; abundance: few; len: 15